This TCR beta chain was sequenced during a study of blood T cell repertoires in COVID-19. About the study: The samples span acute and convalescent COVID-19 from the United States, Italy and Spain. T cells, B-cell-depleted T cells, or PBMCs provided the cDNA or gDNA that served as material.

Original methodology: Reference gene primer amplification yielded estimated nucleated cell counts. Libraries were prepared by immunoSEQ multiplex PCR; TCRdb keeps only in-frame clonotypes and omits some of them. D and trimming were read from the DNA, whereas the V and J calls and clone size are those reported in that table. This sample carries under 200,000 clones, about 88% of them seen once, and the ten largest clones take around 7%. Germline V gives CDR1 MNHEY, CDR2 SMNVEV (reference sequence). V lost 4 bases and J lost 0, with 5 bases in between. This CDR3 region has 13 residues. This TCR derives from a woman of 80 years or more in a cohort sampled during active or convalescent COVID-19. This chain connects TRBV27 to TRBJ2-3; D perhaps matches TRBD1 (5 bases). Sequenced input: peripheral blood. The CDR3 is CASSWGSTDTQYF. CDR3 DNA sequence: TGTGCCAGCAGTTGGGGCAGCACAGATACGCAGTATTTT.